This TCR beta chain was recovered during a study of technical replicates of blood from a few donors. Only in-frame clones appear in the TCRdb table, and some are missing; sequencing was by immunoSEQ multiplex PCR. The sample includes about 83,000 clones, 91% of them seen just once. In germline, CDR1 is SGHRS, CDR2 YFSETQ. V trimming: 0 bases; J trimming: 4 bases; junction bases outside the gene matches: 6. CDR3 length equals 16 residues. This TCR was sampled from a human donor in good health. Sequencing input: T cells isolated from PBMCs. This chain connects TRBV5-1 to TRBJ2-1, with 8 bases matching TRBD2. The CDR3 sequence is CASSLVVSGIYNEQFF. The DNA of the CDR3 is TGCGCCAGCAGCTTGGTGGTTAGCGGGATTTACAATGAGCAGTTCTTC.